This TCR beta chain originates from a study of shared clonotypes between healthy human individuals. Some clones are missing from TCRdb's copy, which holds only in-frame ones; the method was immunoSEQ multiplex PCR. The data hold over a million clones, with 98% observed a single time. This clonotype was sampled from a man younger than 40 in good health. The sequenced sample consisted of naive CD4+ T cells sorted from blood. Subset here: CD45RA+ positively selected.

The chain's CDR3 is CATSSYIAGGPTGELFF. In DNA form, the CDR3 reads TGTGCCACCAGCAGCTATATAGCGGGAGGGCCCACCGGGGAGCTGTTTTTT. The chain is built from TRBV15 and TRBJ2-2; 11 bases fit TRBD2. V shed 3 bases and J 4 bases; nucleotides not matched to a gene: 7. The germline V gene has CDR1 LNHNV and CDR2 YYDKDF (reference sequence). This CDR3 is built from 17 residues. Combining the CDR3 with reference TRBV15 and TRBJ2-2 gives the whole variable domain DAMVIQNPRYQVTQFGKPVTLSCSQTLNHNVMYWYQQKSSQAPKLLFHYYDKDFNNEADTPDNFQSRRPNTSFCFLDIRSPGLGDTAMYLCATSSYIAGGPTGELFFGEGSRLTVL.